The rows below give T cell receptor beta chains drawn from one sample of a study of shared clonotypes between healthy human individuals. Data came from immunoSEQ multiplex PCR; TCRdb stores just in-frame clones and leaves some out. The sample shows nearly 1 million clones, roughly 72% of them seen only once. Sequencing input: memory CD4+ T cells sorted from blood. Every receptor here comes from a man aged 18-30 years in good health. The CDR3 runs from the conserved cysteine through the conserved F or W. Fields, in order: D gene, clone size, J gene, V gene, CDR3 DNA, CDR3 protein. A D gene is named only where the DNA matches it firmly. Clone size is stated in some rows and not others, as once, few, many or a class when expanded.

d_call: TRBD2; clone_size: -; j_call: TRBJ2-2; v_call: TRBV5-1; cdr3_nt: TGCGCCACTTCGACCTCCGGGGGGTCGAACACCGGGGAGCTGTTTTTT; cdr3_aa: CATSTSGGSNTGELFF
d_call: -; clone_size: -; j_call: TRBJ2-1; v_call: TRBV15; cdr3_nt: TGTGCCACCAGCAGAGTGGGCTCCGAGGCTTTGAGGAACAATGAGCAGTTCTTC; cdr3_aa: CATSRVGSEALRNNEQFF
d_call: TRBD2; clone_size: few; j_call: TRBJ2-1; v_call: TRBV19; cdr3_nt: TGTGCCAGTAGTAGCCCGGGACTAGCTTTCGAGCAGTTCTTC; cdr3_aa: CASSSPGLAFEQFF
d_call: -; clone_size: -; j_call: TRBJ2-7; v_call: TRBV2; cdr3_nt: TGTGCCAGCAGTGAAAGGGCAGGGCCGTCCTACGAGCAGTACTTC; cdr3_aa: CASSERAGPSYEQYF
d_call: TRBD2; clone_size: -; j_call: TRBJ2-3; v_call: TRBV25-1; cdr3_nt: TGTGCCAGCAGGGGACTAGCGGGGGGCCGGGGAGATACGCAGTATTTT; cdr3_aa: CASRGLAGGRGDTQYF
d_call: TRBD2; clone_size: -; j_call: TRBJ2-5; v_call: TRBV19; cdr3_nt: TGTGCCAGTAGTAAAGGACTAGCGGGGGGCCGGGAGACCCAGTACTTC; cdr3_aa: CASSKGLAGGRETQYF
d_call: -; clone_size: -; j_call: TRBJ1-1; v_call: TRBV30; cdr3_nt: TGTGCCTGGACAGGGTTACAGAACTCTGAAGCTTTCTTT; cdr3_aa: CAWTGLQNSEAFF
d_call: -; clone_size: few; j_call: TRBJ2-5; v_call: TRBV5-1; cdr3_nt: TGCGCCAGCAGCTTGTCTCCTACCCAAGAGACCCAGTACTTC; cdr3_aa: CASSLSPTQETQYF
d_call: -; clone_size: few; j_call: TRBJ2-7; v_call: TRBV5-1; cdr3_nt: TGCGCCAGCAGCCCGGGACACGGGGGGCCTACAAGCGAGCAGTACTTC; cdr3_aa: CASSPGHGGPTSEQYF
d_call: TRBD2; clone_size: -; j_call: TRBJ2-7; v_call: TRBV30; cdr3_nt: TGTGCCTGGGAACCCGGGACTAGCGGGAGAAAGCAGTACTTC; cdr3_aa: CAWEPGTSGRKQYF
d_call: TRBD1; clone_size: once; j_call: TRBJ2-3; v_call: TRBV5-1; cdr3_nt: TGCGCCAGCAGACGTGACAGGGCCTCGGGCACAGATACGCAGTATTTT; cdr3_aa: CASRRDRASGTDTQYF
d_call: -; clone_size: -; j_call: TRBJ1-1; v_call: TRBV21-1; cdr3_nt: TGTGCCAGTGCTCCGCCCCCTCTCTTTTCGAGACAGGGGGGGAACACTGAAGCTTTCTTT; cdr3_aa: CASAPPPLFSRQGGNTEAFF
d_call: -; clone_size: -; j_call: TRBJ1-5; v_call: TRBV7-2; cdr3_nt: TGTGCCAGCAGCTTACAGGGAGCGGGTCAGCCCCAGCATTTT; cdr3_aa: CASSLQGAGQPQHF
d_call: TRBD1; clone_size: -; j_call: TRBJ2-3; v_call: TRBV4-1; cdr3_nt: TGCGCCAGCAGCCGCGACAGGGCGGATACGCAGTATTTT; cdr3_aa: CASSRDRADTQYF